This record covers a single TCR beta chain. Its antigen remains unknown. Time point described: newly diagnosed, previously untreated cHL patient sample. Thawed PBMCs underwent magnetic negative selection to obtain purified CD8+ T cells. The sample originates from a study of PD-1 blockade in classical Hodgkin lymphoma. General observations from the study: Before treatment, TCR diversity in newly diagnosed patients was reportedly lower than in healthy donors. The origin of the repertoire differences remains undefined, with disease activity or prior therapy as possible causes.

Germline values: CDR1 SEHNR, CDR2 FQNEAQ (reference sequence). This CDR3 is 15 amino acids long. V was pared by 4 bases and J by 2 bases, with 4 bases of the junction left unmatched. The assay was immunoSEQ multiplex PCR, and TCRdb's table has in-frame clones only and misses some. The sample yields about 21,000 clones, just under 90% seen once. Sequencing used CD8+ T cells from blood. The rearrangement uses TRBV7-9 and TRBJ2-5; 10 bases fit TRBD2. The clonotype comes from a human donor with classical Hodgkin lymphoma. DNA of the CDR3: TGTGCCAGCAGCTCACTAGCGGGACCGCAAGAGACCCAGTACTTC. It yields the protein CASSSLAGPQETQYF.